The 19 T cell receptor beta chains below come from one sample, sequenced in a study of blood T cell repertoires in COVID-19. Clones were sequenced by immunoSEQ multiplex PCR, and TCRdb holds only the in-frame ones, with some missing. The sample holds tens of thousands of clones, around 90% seen once. Sequencing was carried out using peripheral blood. The receptors here all came from a woman between 50 and 59 years old with active or convalescent COVID-19.

This chain joins TRBV27 and TRBJ1-1, with 8 positions matching TRBD1. Losses at the gene ends were 5 bases for V and 11 bases for J; bases not matched to a gene: 10. Per the germline V gene, CDR1 is MNHEY and CDR2 is SMNVEV (reference sequence). CDR3 length equals 13 residues. The CDR3 region is CASSDPPGQAAFF. In DNA form, the CDR3 reads TGTGCCAGCAGTGACCCACCGGGACAGGCGGCTTTCTTT.

The table lists this clone with a few counts. This sequence joins TRBV10-3 and TRBJ2-1, with 12 bases matching TRBD2. Germline-derived CDR1 and CDR2 are ENHRY and SYGVKD. The CDR3 spans 16 residues. V lost 4 bases, J lost 9 bases, and 10 bases stayed unmatched. The DNA of the CDR3 is TGTGCCATCAGTGCGCCTCCTAGCGGGGGGGCGATTGAGCAGTTCTTC. Translating gives CAISAPPSGGAIEQFF.

The chain recombines TRBV7-2 with TRBJ2-6; no firm D call. This CDR3 is 15 amino acids long. With 1 base removed from V and 3 bases from J, the gap between germline ends came to 7 bases. Looked up from germline, CDR1 is SGHTA and CDR2 is FQGNSA. The CDR3 coding sequence is TGTGCCAGCAGCTTAGTCGGTGGTGGGGCCAACGTCCTGACTTTC. Its protein is CASSLVGGGANVLTF.

This clone was seen only once. This chain uses TRBV10-3 with TRBJ1-1; tentative D call: TRBD1 (5 bases). V was cut by 0 bases and J by 1 base, with 12 bases left in between. Germline CDR1 ENHRY, CDR2 SYGVKD. The CDR3 contains 16 residues. The CDR3 nucleotides read TGTGCCATCAGTGAGTCGCAGGGAAGGGAGAACACTGAAGCTTTCTTT. It is translated as CAISESQGRENTEAFF.

The chain couples TRBV6-5 to TRBJ2-4; the D is unclear. Germline CDR1 and CDR2: MNHEY and SVGAGI. The CDR3 loop spans 14 amino acids. V was pared by 6 bases and J by 0 bases, with 9 bases between. The DNA of the CDR3 is TGTGCCAGCAGGAGCAGGTTAGCCAAAAACATTCAGTACTTC. Its translation is CASRSRLAKNIQYF.

This chain uses TRBV19 with TRBJ2-3; 8 bases map to TRBD2. The CDR3 totals 17 residues. CDR1 and CDR2 (germline): LNHDA, SQIVND (reference sequence). Unmatched junction bases numbered 14, after V lost 3 bases and J lost 6 bases. For the CDR3, the DNA is TGTGCCAGTAGTATTTCAACCCAGCGGGGGCACCATGATACGCAGTATTTT. Protein: CASSISTQRGHHDTQYF.

J is TRBJ2-7 and V is TRBV6-5, with TRBD2 as a possible D gene (6 bases). Germline assignment: CDR1 MNHEY and CDR2 SVGAGI. This CDR3 has 16 residues. V lost 0 bases, J lost 6 bases, and 18 bases lay in between. The CDR3 protein is CASSYSMGGLTGEQYF. For the CDR3, the DNA is TGTGCCAGCAGTTACTCGATGGGGGGTTTAACGGGCGAGCAGTACTTC.

The chain uses TRBV7-9 and TRBJ1-5; TRBD1 aligns across 7 bases. Germline CDR1 reads SEHNR; CDR2 reads FQNEAQ (reference sequence). The CDR3 contains 14 residues. Germline trimming cut 4 bases from V and 1 base from J; bases unmatched to any gene: 1. In DNA form, the CDR3 reads TGTGCCAGCAGCTCGGACAGGAGCAATCAGCCCCAGCATTTT. Translated, it gives CASSSDRSNQPQHF.

This clone is a singleton in its sample. The chain recombines TRBV5-1 with TRBJ1-4; D is unclear. Germline CDR1 is SGHRS and CDR2 is YFSETQ. The CDR3 covers 16 residues. Deletions cut 2 bases from V and 2 bases from J, with 13 bases between. CDR3 coding DNA: TGCGCCAGCAGCTTAGCCCTCGGTTGGACTAATGAAAAACTGTTTTTT. It translates to CASSLALGWTNEKLFF.

This clone appeared a single time. The J gene is TRBJ2-1, the V gene TRBV9; D not resolved. The V gene lost 0 bases and the J gene lost 4 bases, with 5 bases spanning the gap. There are 13 residues in the CDR3. CDR1 SGDLS and CDR2 YYNGEE come from the germline V gene. CDR3 sequence reads: CASSVGQYNEQFF. Here the CDR3 DNA reads TGTGCCAGCAGCGTAGGGCAGTACAATGAGCAGTTCTTC. The full variable domain, rest sourced from reference TRBV9 and TRBJ2-1, is DSGVTQTPKHLITATGQRVTLRCSPRSGDLSVYWYQQSLDQGLQFLIQYYNGEERAKGNILERFSAQQFPDLHSELNLSSLELGDSALYFCASSVGQYNEQFFGPGTRLTVL.

The chain has TRBV5-1 and TRBJ1-2; tentative D call: TRBD1 (6 bases). Trimming shortened V by 3 bases and J by 6 bases, and 12 bases separated the two germline ends. Germline-derived CDR1 and CDR2 are SGHRS and YFSETQ. This CDR3 region has 13 residues. This CDR3 is CASSYRALDGYTF. CDR3 nucleotide sequence: TGCGCCAGCAGCTACAGGGCTTTGGATGGCTACACCTTC.

The J gene is TRBJ1-2, the V gene TRBV19; TRBD1 matches at 7 bases. This CDR3 spans 14 amino acids. Germline V lookup: CDR1 LNHDA, CDR2 SQIVND (reference sequence). V lost 5 bases, J lost 3 bases, and 6 bases stayed unmatched. CDR3 region: CASSERGLHYGYTF. The CDR3 nucleotides read TGTGCCAGTAGTGAGAGGGGGCTACACTATGGCTACACCTTC.

V gene TRBV14 combines with J gene TRBJ1-6, with 8 bases matching TRBD1. With V trimmed by 1 base and J by 2 bases, 4 bases remained unmatched. The CDR3 has 17 amino acids. CDR1 and CDR2 (germline): SGHDN, FVKESK. CDR3 sequence reads: CASSQGQGATYNSPLHF. DNA for the CDR3: TGTGCCAGCAGCCAAGGGCAGGGGGCGACCTATAATTCACCCCTCCACTTT.

The V call is TRBV2, the J call TRBJ2-2; D is possibly TRBD1 (5 bases). CDR1 and CDR2 from the germline V gene are SNHLY and FYNNEI. Trimming took off 8 bases at V and 7 bases at J, with 14 bases between the two ends. The CDR3 sequence is 13 residues long. DNA for the CDR3: TGTGCCAGCTCATTCCAGGGAAGCGGGGAGCTGTTTTTT. It encodes CASSFQGSGELFF.

The chain uses TRBV15 and TRBJ1-5, with a weak D call TRBD1 (6 bases). CDR3 length equals 17 residues. Germline-derived CDR1 and CDR2 are LNHNV and YYDKDF (reference sequence). With 5 bases removed from V and 0 bases from J, the gap between germline ends came to 17 bases. CDR3 protein: CATSGGGVESSNQPQHF. Written as DNA, the CDR3 is TGTGCCACCAGCGGAGGGGGGGTGGAGAGTAGCAATCAGCCCCAGCATTTT.

V gene TRBV11-1 combines with J gene TRBJ2-3, with D possibly being TRBD1 (6 bases). Trimming took 5 bases from V and 0 from J, leaving 12 bases between them. The CDR3 runs to 15 residues. Germline CDR1 is SGHAT and CDR2 is FQDESV (reference sequence). This CDR3 reads CASSDRPGSTDTQYF. CDR3 sequence (DNA): TGTGCCAGCAGCGACAGGCCGGGTAGCACAGATACGCAGTATTTT.

CDR3: CATSDSGLAQETQYF. The CDR3 DNA is TGTGCCACCAGTGATTCTGGACTAGCCCAAGAGACCCAGTACTTC. This sequence joins TRBV24-1 and TRBJ2-5; 8 bases are a match to TRBD2. V shed 2 bases and J 1 base; nucleotides not matched to a gene: 2. CDR3 length: 15 residues. The germline CDR1 and CDR2 sequences are KGHDR and SFDVKD.

V and J are TRBV6-5 and TRBJ1-2, with D unresolved. This CDR3 is 13 amino acids long. The germline V and J ends were trimmed by 7 bases and 2 bases, with 11 bases remaining between them. Per germline, CDR1 MNHEY and CDR2 SVGAGI. The CDR3 reads CASTGSGNYGYTF. Here the CDR3 DNA reads TGTGCCAGCACTGGTTCCGGGAACTATGGCTACACCTTC.

This chain connects TRBV27 to TRBJ2-1; 9 bases are shared with TRBD2. Trimming removed 5 bases from V and 0 bases from J; junction bases left unmatched: 14. From germline, CDR1 is MNHEY and CDR2 SMNVEV (reference sequence). This CDR3 spans 19 amino acids. CDR3 sequence reads: CASSPSGRAGGPSYNEQFF. The CDR3 nucleotides read TGTGCCAGCAGTCCCTCTGGGCGAGCGGGGGGTCCCTCCTACAATGAGCAGTTCTTC.